Presented here are 26 T cell receptor beta chains from one specimen sequenced in a study of long-term antiretroviral therapy in people with HIV. Survey level was the resolution at which the v3.0 immunoSEQ assay ran. Clones were sequenced by immunoSEQ multiplex PCR, and TCRdb holds only the in-frame ones, with some missing. The sample lists fewer than 35,000 clones; roughly 80% were seen once. Sequencing was performed on unsorted PBMCs, taken 2 years after starting antiretroviral therapy. The source of these receptors is a woman between 50 and 59 years old with HIV.

The J gene is TRBJ2-2, the V gene TRBV27; unclear D gene. V was clipped by 8 bases and J by 4 bases, with 11 bases between them. Germline V gene sequence: CDR1 MNHEY, CDR2 SMNVEV (reference sequence). The CDR3 consists of 13 residues. The CDR3 is CASLPGGTGELFF. CDR3 nucleotide sequence: TGTGCCAGCCTCCCTGGTGGCACCGGGGAGCTGTTTTTT.

J is TRBJ1-3 and V is TRBV11-2; no clear D. CDR1 SGHAT and CDR2 FQNNGV come from the germline V gene. Trimming left V 5 bases short and J 0 bases short, with 14 bases between. The length of the CDR3 is 16 residues. The CDR3 coding sequence is TGTGCCAGCAGCCCGACCTGGACGGTCTCTGGAAACACCATATATTTT. Encoded protein: CASSPTWTVSGNTIYF.

The chain couples TRBV27 to TRBJ1-6; D perhaps matches TRBD1 (6 bases). Germline V gene lookup returns CDR1 MNHEY and CDR2 SMNVEV (reference sequence). V lost 3 bases, J lost 3 bases, and 9 bases lay in between. The CDR3 length is 15 residues. CDR3 protein: CASSFTGRYNSPLHF. The CDR3 coding sequence is TGTGCCAGCAGTTTCACAGGGCGCTATAATTCACCCCTCCACTTT.

The gene calls are TRBV27 and TRBJ2-7; TRBD1 agrees at 9 bases. The CDR3 totals 14 residues. With V trimmed by 6 bases and J by 4 bases, 7 bases remained unmatched. Looked up from germline, CDR1 is MNHEY and CDR2 is SMNVEV (reference sequence). The CDR3 loop is CASSPGTGPYEQYF. The CDR3 nucleotides are TGTGCCAGCAGCCCCGGGACAGGGCCGTACGAGCAGTACTTC.

The chain has TRBV13 and TRBJ1-1; D ambiguous. Germline lookup yields CDR1 PRHDT and CDR2 FYEKMQ (reference sequence). Trimming took 4 bases from V and 0 from J, leaving 18 bases between them. CDR3 length: 17 amino acids. For the CDR3, the DNA is TGTGCCAGCAGCTCGATCTACGCGAGCCTCATGAACACTGAAGCTTTCTTT. This encodes CASSSIYASLMNTEAFF.

The genes are TRBV18 and TRBJ2-3; D assignment may be TRBD1 or TRBD2 (6 bases each). The ends were cut back, 0 bases at V and 3 bases at J, with 13 bases in the middle. Germline V gives CDR1 KGHSH, CDR2 LQKENI. This CDR3 has 16 amino acids. CDR3 DNA: TGTGCCAGCTCACCACCGGCAGGGGCGGGGACAGATACGCAGTATTTT. Translating it yields CASSPPAGAGTDTQYF.

The chain couples TRBV28 to TRBJ1-4, with 7 bases identical to TRBD1. The CDR3 covers 14 residues. Germline V CDR1 and CDR2: MDHEN, SYDVKM. The V and J ends lost 7 bases and 8 bases, in that order; junction bases with no gene match: 10. CDR3 in DNA: TGTGCCAGCAAAATACAGGGGAGGACAGAAAAACTGTTTTTT. It yields the protein CASKIQGRTEKLFF.

This clone was observed a few times. The chain combines TRBV30 with TRBJ1-2, with a possible D match to TRBD1 (5 bases). This CDR3 region has 12 residues. Trimming stripped 8 bases from V and 8 bases from J, with 18 bases between. CDR1 and CDR2 (germline): GTSNPN, SVGIG (reference sequence). The CDR3 is CARSGGTWGYTF. The CDR3 DNA sequence: TGTGCCAGGTCCGGGGGGACCTGGGGCTACACCTTC.

The rearrangement links TRBV4-1 to TRBJ1-3; weak D call: TRBD1 (6 bases). V was trimmed by 1 base and J by 0 bases, leaving 16 bases between them. The CDR3 covers 18 residues. Germline CDR1 reads MGHRA; CDR2 reads YSYEKL. The CDR3 protein is CASSQVFGGRSSGNTIYF. The CDR3 DNA reads as TGCGCCAGCAGCCAAGTTTTCGGGGGCCGAAGCTCTGGAAACACCATATATTTT.

The V gene is TRBV10-1, the J gene TRBJ1-2; 9 positions match TRBD1. V trimming: 11 bases; J trimming: 4 bases; junction bases outside the gene matches: 8. Germline CDR1 reads WNHNN; CDR2 reads SYGVQD (reference sequence). The CDR3 totals 13 residues. Written as DNA, the CDR3 is TGCGCCTCCTCCGGGACAGGGATCTATGGCTACACCTTC. Amino acid sequence: CASSGTGIYGYTF.

The V call is TRBV5-1, the J call TRBJ2-7, with D possibly being TRBD2 (6 bases). This CDR3 region has 14 residues. CDR1 is SGHRS and CDR2 is YFSETQ in the germline V gene. Trimming pared 4 bases from V and 0 bases from J, leaving 11 bases between. CDR3 protein: CASSPGASSYEQYV. In DNA form, the CDR3 reads TGCGCCAGCAGCCCGGGAGCCAGCTCCTACGAGCAGTACGTC.

This clone has just one count. This rearrangement joins TRBV30 to TRBJ1-2, with 7 bases lining up with TRBD1. With V trimmed by 2 bases and J by 4 bases, 16 bases remained unmatched. CDR3 length: 17 residues. Looked up from germline, CDR1 is GTSNPN and CDR2 is SVGIG (reference sequence). CDR3 nucleotides: TGTGCCTGGAGTCCCGAACGCCACTTTTGGACAGGCTATGGCTACACCTTC. This gives the protein CAWSPERHFWTGYGYTF.

The rearrangement links TRBV7-3 to TRBJ2-3; maybe TRBD1 (7 bases). V shed 4 bases and J shed 1 base, with 15 bases lying between them. The CDR3 has 16 amino acids. The germline V gene encodes CDR1 SGHTA and CDR2 FQGTGA. Written as DNA, the CDR3 is TGTGCCAGCAGCTCGTCAGGGGGGCGAGGCACAGATACGCAGTATTTT. It is translated as CASSSSGGRGTDTQYF.

The genes are TRBV13 and TRBJ2-7, with 10 bases fitting TRBD2. From germline, CDR1 is PRHDT and CDR2 FYEKMQ (reference sequence). CDR3 length equals 15 residues. Unmatched junction bases numbered 6, after V lost 3 bases and J lost 4 bases. The DNA of the CDR3 is TGTGCCAGCAGCTTTCCGAGCGGGGGGGCGTACGAGCAGTACTTC. It translates to CASSFPSGGAYEQYF.

This clone came up once. The chain is built from TRBV5-1 and TRBJ1-4, with a weak D call TRBD1 (5 bases). The germline CDR1 and CDR2 sequences are SGHRS and YFSETQ. V lost 3 bases and J lost 7, with 13 bases in between. The CDR3 is 14 residues long. For the CDR3, the DNA is TGCGCCAGCAGCTGGGCAGGGTCTGGTGAAAAACTGTTTTTT. It translates to CASSWAGSGEKLFF.

This chain uses TRBV6-5 with TRBJ2-5, with D maybe TRBD1 (6 bases). The germline V gene has CDR1 MNHEY and CDR2 SVGAGI. The V gene lost 6 bases and the J gene lost 5 bases, with 16 bases spanning the gap. This CDR3 comprises 14 residues. The CDR3 loop is CASRPLGARETQYF. In DNA, the CDR3 is TGTGCCAGCAGACCCTTGGGGGCGAGGGAGACCCAGTACTTC.

The chain recombines TRBV5-1 with TRBJ1-4, with D possibly matching TRBD1 (6 bases). V gave up 3 bases and J gave up 5 bases, with 11 bases separating them. The length of the CDR3 is 14 residues. Germline loops: CDR1 SGHRS, CDR2 YFSETQ. Written as DNA, the CDR3 is TGCGCCAGCAGCTCACGACAGGAGAATGAAAAACTGTTTTTT. Protein product: CASSSRQENEKLFF.

The chain recombines TRBV5-1 with TRBJ2-6; the D gene is possibly TRBD1 (5 bases). The CDR3 consists of 19 residues. V lost 7 bases and J 0 bases, leaving 23 bases between the germline ends. Germline V gene lookup returns CDR1 SGHRS and CDR2 YFSETQ. CDR3 bases: TGCGCCAGCGGTAATATCAAGTGGGGCCAAAGCTCTGGGGCCAACGTCCTGACTTTC. Translating it yields CASGNIKWGQSSGANVLTF.

CDR3 loop: CASSTRDRRNSYEQYF. The CDR3 DNA follows: TGTGCCAGCAGCACAAGGGACAGAAGAAACTCCTACGAGCAGTACTTC. The chain couples TRBV11-2 to TRBJ2-7; 7 bases agree with TRBD1. Trimming cost V 5 bases and J 0 bases; bases outside gene matches: 10. The CDR3 totals 16 residues. Germline CDR1 and CDR2: SGHAT and FQNNGV.

J is TRBJ2-6 and V is TRBV5-1; D uncertain. The CDR3 spans 14 residues. Trimming left V 5 bases short and J 1 base short, with 7 bases between. Germline loops: CDR1 SGHRS, CDR2 YFSETQ. CDR3 DNA sequence: TGCGCCAGCAGTTTCGGGTCTGGGGCCAACGTCCTGACTTTC. Protein: CASSFGSGANVLTF.

The rearrangement joins TRBV10-3 to TRBJ1-1, with a tentative D call TRBD1 (5 bases). V was cut by 6 bases and J by 4 bases, with 21 bases left in between. Germline loops: CDR1 ENHRY, CDR2 SYGVKD. The CDR3 loop spans 16 amino acids. CDR3 sequence: CAISASSFPGGTEAFF. The CDR3 nucleotides read TGTGCCATCAGCGCGAGTTCCTTTCCGGGGGGCACTGAAGCTTTCTTT.

The chain recombines TRBV9 with TRBJ2-5, with 10 nucleotides matching TRBD2. Germline assignment: CDR1 SGDLS and CDR2 YYNGEE. The CDR3 is made up of 16 amino acids. The V gene end was trimmed by 0 bases and the J gene end by 5 bases; junction bases not matched to a gene: 7. The CDR3 protein is CASSVGLAGVGETQYF. In DNA form, the CDR3 reads TGTGCCAGCAGCGTAGGGCTAGCGGGGGTGGGGGAGACCCAGTACTTC. Together with reference TRBV9 and TRBJ2-5, the CDR3 gives the full variable domain: DSGVTQTPKHLITATGQRVTLRCSPRSGDLSVYWYQQSLDQGLQFLIQYYNGEERAKGNILERFSAQQFPDLHSELNLSSLELGDSALYFCASSVGLAGVGETQYFGPGTRLLVL.

This clone was observed a handful of times. The chain carries TRBV2 and TRBJ2-7; 8 bases fit TRBD1. The V gene's germline CDR1 is SNHLY and CDR2 FYNNEI. Germline trimming cut 6 bases from V and 4 bases from J; bases unmatched to any gene: 5. The CDR3 runs to 13 residues. In DNA form, the CDR3 reads TGTGCCAGCAGGACTCAGGGGGCTTACGAGCAGTACTTC. This translates into CASRTQGAYEQYF.

The chain couples TRBV5-4 to TRBJ2-7; D may be TRBD1 or TRBD2 (6 bases each). CDR3 length equals 15 residues. V was pared by 6 bases and J by 4 bases, with 20 bases between. The germline V gene has CDR1 SGHNT and CDR2 YYREEE (reference sequence). CDR3 DNA: TGTGCCAGCAAAGCACAAGGGGGGCCTAGGTACGAGCAGTACTTC. Its translation: CASKAQGGPRYEQYF. Full variable domain (remainder filled in from reference TRBV5-4 and TRBJ2-7): ETGVTQSPTHLIKTRGQQVTLRCSSQSGHNTVSWYQQALGQGPQFIFQYYREEENGRGNFPPRFSGLQFPNYSSELNVNALELDDSALYLCASKAQGGPRYEQYFGPGTRLTVT.

The chain combines TRBV30 with TRBJ1-5; TRBD1 aligns across 11 bases. The germline V gene encodes CDR1 GTSNPN and CDR2 SVGIG (reference sequence). V lost 2 bases to trimming and J lost 3 bases; unmatched junction nucleotides: 9. This CDR3 region has 17 residues. CDR3 sequence (DNA): TGTGCCTGGAGTCCTGGGACAGGGGGACCCCACAATCAGCCCCAGCATTTT. This sequence encodes CAWSPGTGGPHNQPQHF.

The chain couples TRBV7-9 to TRBJ1-5; D gene unclear. The ends were cut back, 0 bases at V and 6 bases at J, with 9 bases in the middle. This CDR3 contains 14 residues. Germline CDR1 is SEHNR and CDR2 is FQNEAQ (reference sequence). This CDR3 reads CASSLAGGLQPQHF. Here the CDR3 DNA reads TGTGCCAGCAGCTTAGCGGGAGGCCTTCAGCCCCAGCATTTT.